What follows are 30 T cell receptor beta chains derived from one specimen sequenced in a study of PD-L1 blockade in urothelial cancer. Time point denoted: peripheral blood 6 weeks after treatment start. Generated by immunoSEQ multiplex PCR, the TCRdb table keeps only in-frame clones and is missing some. The data hold about 41,000 clones, with about 85% observed a single time. This specimen was PBMCs, taken around atezolizumab (anti-PD-L1) treatment. The receptors were gathered from an older man with urothelial cancer.

V usage is TRBV27 and J usage is TRBJ1-5; D is unresolved. The CDR3 is 13 amino acids. V dropped 5 bases and J dropped 3 bases, with 8 bases sitting between them. CDR1 and CDR2 from the germline V gene are MNHEY and SMNVEV (reference sequence). The CDR3 region is CASSLAVNQPQHF. The CDR3 region has the DNA TGTGCCAGCAGTCTGGCAGTCAATCAGCCCCAGCATTTT.

The genes are TRBV5-1 and TRBJ1-1, with D maybe TRBD1 (5 bases). Per germline, CDR1 SGHRS and CDR2 YFSETQ. The CDR3 is 13 residues long. Deletions cut 2 bases from V and 5 bases from J, with 10 bases between. This CDR3 reads CASSFGGETEAFF. The CDR3 DNA follows: TGCGCCAGCAGCTTCGGGGGGGAAACTGAAGCTTTCTTT.

The CDR3 nucleotides read TGTGCCAGCCAGGGGACAGATTACAATGAGCAGTTCTTC. Translation: CASQGTDYNEQFF. The chain employs TRBV2 and TRBJ2-1; 7 bases agree with TRBD1. CDR1 and CDR2 from the germline V gene are SNHLY and FYNNEI. V shed 8 bases, J shed 4 bases, and the junction held 5 bases outside the gene matches. This CDR3 spans 13 amino acids.

The chain employs TRBV27 and TRBJ2-1, with 10 nucleotides matching TRBD2. The CDR3 length is 17 residues. V lost 7 bases, J lost 3 bases, and 12 bases stayed unmatched. Looked up from germline, CDR1 is MNHEY and CDR2 is SMNVEV (reference sequence). The CDR3 reads CASTSPSLAGVYNEQFF. The CDR3 DNA follows: TGTGCCAGCACCTCCCCCTCCCTAGCGGGAGTCTACAATGAGCAGTTCTTC.

The rearrangement uses TRBV28 and TRBJ2-7; no clear D gene. V lost 7 bases and J lost 2, with 18 bases in between. This CDR3 spans 15 amino acids. Germline loops: CDR1 MDHEN, CDR2 SYDVKM. The CDR3 region is CASKVRVPGAYEQYF. The CDR3 DNA follows: TGTGCCAGCAAAGTACGGGTCCCCGGCGCCTACGAGCAGTACTTC.

The V and J genes are TRBV7-9 and TRBJ2-1; no reliable D call. V dropped 2 bases and J dropped 6 bases, with 8 bases sitting between them. In germline, CDR1 is SEHNR, CDR2 FQNEAQ (reference sequence). The CDR3 runs to 13 residues. The CDR3 loop reads CASSLLTGNEQFF. CDR3 nucleotide sequence: TGTGCCAGCAGCTTATTAACCGGCAATGAGCAGTTCTTC.

The chain carries TRBV30 and TRBJ2-1; D perhaps matches TRBD2 (5 bases). Germline V gene lookup returns CDR1 GTSNPN and CDR2 SVGIG (reference sequence). CDR3 length: 13 amino acids. The germline V and J ends were trimmed by 0 bases and 14 bases, with 17 bases remaining between them. Here the CDR3 reads CAWSVLVLGDEFF. DNA of the CDR3: TGTGCCTGGAGTGTACTGGTTTTGGGAGATGAGTTCTTC. The full variable domain, with the rest looked up from reference TRBV30 and TRBJ2-1, is SQTIHQWPATLVQPVGSPLSLECTVEGTSNPNLYWYRQAAGRGLQLLFYSVGIGQISSEVPQNLSASRPQDRQFILSSKKLLLSDSGFYLCAWSVLVLGDEFFGPGTRLTVL.

V gene TRBV18 combines with J gene TRBJ2-1; D not certain. The CDR3 runs to 13 residues. The ends were cut back, 2 bases at V and 3 bases at J, with 5 bases in the middle. CDR1 and CDR2 from the germline V gene are KGHSH and LQKENI. The CDR3 reads CASSPVSYNEQFF. CDR3 nucleotides: TGTGCCAGCTCACCAGTCAGCTACAATGAGCAGTTCTTC. Filled out from reference TRBV18 and TRBJ2-1, the complete variable domain reads NAGVMQNPRHLVRRRGQEARLRCSPMKGHSHVYWYRQLPEEGLKFMVYLQKENIIDESGMPKERFSAEFPKEGPSILRIQQVVRGDSAAYFCASSPVSYNEQFFGPGTRLTVL.

The table lists this clone with a count of one. The gene calls are TRBV5-1 and TRBJ2-1; the D is unclear. The CDR3 runs to 13 residues. Germline CDR1 reads SGHRS; CDR2 reads YFSETQ. V was cut by 0 bases and J by 8 bases, with 9 bases left in between. The CDR3 protein is CASSLAAEDEQFF. The CDR3 nucleotides are TGCGCCAGCAGCTTGGCGGCCGAGGATGAGCAGTTCTTC.

The rearrangement joins TRBV5-4 to TRBJ2-1, with 7 bases aligning to TRBD2. The CDR3 has 15 residues. CDR1 SGHNT and CDR2 YYREEE come from the germline V gene (reference sequence). Trimming removed 1 base from V and 4 bases from J; junction bases left unmatched: 5. Written as DNA, the CDR3 is TGTGCCAGCAGCTTGAGTAGCGGGTCTTACAATGAGCAGTTCTTC. Translated: CASSLSSGSYNEQFF.

The rearrangement links TRBV5-1 to TRBJ1-6; D gene ambiguous. CDR1 is SGHRS, CDR2 YFSETQ, per germline. The CDR3 spans 14 residues. Between the trimmed V and J ends, which lost 5 bases and 3 bases, there was a span of 9 bases. As DNA, the CDR3 is TGCGCCAGCAGTCCCGGGTACTATAATTCACCCCTCCACTTT. Its protein is CASSPGYYNSPLHF.

In this sample, this clone turned up once. V usage is TRBV2 and J usage is TRBJ1-2; D gene uncertain. Trimming removed 4 bases at V and 0 bases at J, with 18 bases between. The CDR3 has 17 amino acids. CDR1 is SNHLY, CDR2 FYNNEI, per germline. The CDR3 DNA is TGTGCCAGCAGTGGATGGGGTCAACTAGCCCCTAACTATGGCTACACCTTC. This sequence encodes CASSGWGQLAPNYGYTF. Based on the CDR3 plus reference TRBV2 and TRBJ1-2, the full variable domain is EPEVTQTPSHQVTQMGQEVILRCVPISNHLYFYWYRQILGQKVEFLVSFYNNEISEKSEIFDDQFSVERPDGSNFTLKIRSTKLEDSAMYFCASSGWGQLAPNYGYTFGSGTRLTVV.

The chain joins TRBV2 to TRBJ1-3, with a weak D call TRBD1 (6 bases). Per germline, CDR1 SNHLY and CDR2 FYNNEI. The V gene lost 3 bases and the J gene lost 0 bases, with 9 bases spanning the gap. CDR3 length: 15 amino acids. The CDR3 nucleotides read TGTGCCAGCAGTGATGAAGGGGGCTCTGGAAACACCATATATTTT. This encodes CASSDEGGSGNTIYF.

This chain joins TRBV19 and TRBJ1-5; perhaps TRBD1 as D (6 bases). Looked up from germline, CDR1 is LNHDA and CDR2 is SQIVND (reference sequence). CDR3 length equals 11 residues. The V and J ends lost 1 base and 12 bases respectively, with 7 bases between them. CDR3 amino acids: CASSIGGHQHF. The CDR3 DNA sequence: TGTGCCAGTAGTATAGGGGGACACCAGCATTTT.

The chain joins TRBV5-1 to TRBJ1-1; tentatively, D is TRBD1 (6 bases). Germline assignment: CDR1 SGHRS and CDR2 YFSETQ. The CDR3 has 12 amino acids. Trimming left V 3 bases short and J 8 bases short, with 11 bases between. The CDR3 sequence: CASSWAGEEAFF. For the CDR3, the DNA is TGCGCCAGCAGCTGGGCAGGGGAGGAAGCTTTCTTT.

CDR3 protein: CATSRDLTGEKLFF. The CDR3 DNA reads TGTGCCACCAGCAGAGATCTTACAGGGGAAAAACTGTTTTTT. J is TRBJ1-4 and V is TRBV15, with a possible D match to TRBD1 (6 bases). Trimming cost V 0 bases and J 8 bases, with 10 bases left between them. This CDR3 comprises 14 residues. Looked up from germline, CDR1 is LNHNV and CDR2 is YYDKDF (reference sequence).

This rearrangement joins TRBV6-6 to TRBJ2-7, with 13 bases lining up with TRBD2. The CDR3 totals 15 residues. Looked up from germline, CDR1 is MNHNY and CDR2 is SVGAGI (reference sequence). Trimming took 6 bases from V and 4 from J; bases not matched to a gene: 6. This chain's CDR3 is CASSKTSGRRYEQYF. Here the CDR3 DNA reads TGTGCCAGCAGCAAGACTAGCGGGAGGCGGTACGAGCAGTACTTC.

This clone appeared a single time. J is TRBJ2-7 and V is TRBV7-2; 13 bases align to TRBD2. Losses at the gene ends were 2 bases for V and 6 bases for J; bases not matched to a gene: 7. The CDR3 extends over 16 amino acids. Germline-derived CDR1 and CDR2 are SGHTA and FQGNSA. The CDR3 nucleotides are TGTGCCAGCAGCTTATTGGAGAGGACTAGCGGGAGCGAGCAGTACTTC. This gives the protein CASSLLERTSGSEQYF.

The J gene is TRBJ1-3, the V gene TRBV28; D is uncertain. The germline V gene has CDR1 MDHEN and CDR2 SYDVKM. The CDR3 contains 14 residues. Trimming left V 3 bases short and J 3 bases short, with 9 bases between. The CDR3 reads CASSFRGLGNTIYF. The CDR3 region has the DNA TGTGCCAGCAGTTTCAGAGGGCTTGGAAACACCATATATTTT. The full variable domain, its missing parts supplied by reference TRBV28 and TRBJ1-3, is DVKVTQSSRYLVKRTGEKVFLECVQDMDHENMFWYRQDPGLGLRLIYFSYDVKMKEKGDIPEGYSVSREKKERFSLILESASTNQTSMYLCASSFRGLGNTIYFGEGSWLTVV.

The chain carries TRBV5-4 and TRBJ2-7, with D perhaps matching TRBD2 (5 bases). The CDR3 has 16 amino acids. Germline V gene sequence: CDR1 SGHNT, CDR2 YYREEE (reference sequence). With 2 bases removed from V and 1 base from J, the gap between germline ends came to 16 bases. The CDR3 bases are TGTGCCAGCAGCTTAAGCCGAGCGGTATCGTCCTACGAGCAGTACTTC. The encoded protein is CASSLSRAVSSYEQYF.

V gene TRBV7-2 combines with J gene TRBJ1-1, with 7 nucleotides matching TRBD1. There are 15 residues in the CDR3. After removal of 4 bases from V and 3 bases from J, the junction contained 8 bases not matched to a gene. Germline CDR1 SGHTA, CDR2 FQGNSA. DNA of the CDR3: TGTGCCAGCAGCTCCGGCTCTGACAGGGACACTGAAGCTTTCTTT. This encodes CASSSGSDRDTEAFF.

V gene TRBV5-1 combines with J gene TRBJ2-5; 7 nucleotides line up with TRBD1. The CDR3 length is 16 residues. Trimming removed 4 bases from V and 1 base from J; junction bases left unmatched: 10. Germline CDR1 reads SGHRS; CDR2 reads YFSETQ. CDR3 protein: CASSRRDSVAQETQYF. As DNA, the CDR3 is TGCGCCAGCAGCCGCCGGGACAGTGTGGCCCAAGAGACCCAGTACTTC.

The rearrangement joins TRBV27 to TRBJ1-5, with 9 bases matching TRBD1. The CDR3 is made up of 16 amino acids. Germline trimming cut 5 bases from V and 2 bases from J; bases unmatched to any gene: 7. Germline CDR1 and CDR2: MNHEY and SMNVEV (reference sequence). The CDR3 loop is CASSPRQGVGNQPQHF. CDR3 nucleotide sequence: TGTGCCAGCAGTCCTCGACAGGGGGTCGGCAATCAGCCCCAGCATTTT.

V and J are TRBV5-4 and TRBJ2-1; 8 bases line up with TRBD2. Looked up from germline, CDR1 is SGHNT and CDR2 is YYREEE (reference sequence). After removal of 4 bases from V and 3 bases from J, the junction contained 12 bases not matched to a gene. CDR3 length equals 17 residues. The CDR3 DNA sequence: TGTGCCAGCAGCGAAACCCCTAGGGCGGGAGGCTACAATGAGCAGTTCTTC. The encoded protein is CASSETPRAGGYNEQFF.

V is TRBV5-1 and J is TRBJ2-7; no firm D call. The CDR3 has 13 amino acids. In germline, CDR1 is SGHRS, CDR2 YFSETQ. V gave up 4 bases and J gave up 0 bases, with 8 bases separating them. This CDR3 is CASSGQASYEQYF. CDR3 bases: TGCGCCAGCAGCGGCCAGGCCTCCTACGAGCAGTACTTC.

V usage is TRBV7-2 and J usage is TRBJ2-2; D gene ambiguous. The CDR3 consists of 12 residues. Per the germline V gene, CDR1 is SGHTA and CDR2 is FQGNSA. The V end lost 4 bases, the J end lost 6 bases, and 6 bases lay between the germline ends. The CDR3 DNA reads TGTGCCAGCAGCTCGTATTCCGGGGAGCTGTTTTTT. This codes for CASSSYSGELFF.

This chain connects TRBV10-1 to TRBJ2-3; perhaps TRBD2 as D (6 bases). V lost 6 bases and J lost 0, with 16 bases in between. There are 16 residues in the CDR3. CDR1 is WNHNN and CDR2 is SYGVQD in the germline V gene (reference sequence). CDR3 bases: TGCGCCAGCAGCCGGACCAGAGCGGGTAGCACAGATACGCAGTATTTT. Residues: CASSRTRAGSTDTQYF.

The rearrangement uses TRBV7-9 and TRBJ1-2, with a tentative D call TRBD1 (5 bases). This CDR3 has 13 residues. The V gene's germline CDR1 is SEHNR and CDR2 FQNEAQ (reference sequence). Between the trimmed V and J ends, which lost 6 bases and 3 bases, there was a span of 11 bases. In nucleotides, the CDR3 is TGTGCCAGCAGTCCTGACAGCTACTATGGCTACACCTTC. Translation gives CASSPDSYYGYTF.

The chain has TRBV27 and TRBJ2-7, with D tentatively TRBD2 (6 bases). The germline V gene encodes CDR1 MNHEY and CDR2 SMNVEV (reference sequence). The CDR3 sequence is 15 residues long. Trimming stripped 5 bases from V and 2 bases from J, with 16 bases between. The CDR3 reads CASSKKTGSTYEQYF. The CDR3 bases are TGTGCCAGCAGTAAAAAAACCGGGAGTACCTACGAGCAGTACTTC.

The J gene is TRBJ2-5, the V gene TRBV7-2; D gene ambiguous. V lost 3 bases to trimming and J lost 4 bases, with 6 bases between them. The germline CDR1 and CDR2 sequences are SGHTA and FQGNSA. The length of the CDR3 is 12 residues. CDR3 protein: CASSFGGETQYF. The CDR3 region has the DNA TGTGCCAGCAGCTTCGGCGGAGAGACCCAGTACTTC.